A single sample is the source of the 23 T cell receptor beta chains below, sequenced in a study of blood T cells in healthy people across ages. PCR was performed a second time for about 7 to 12 cycles using a sample-barcoded 5' primer and a J-beta primer mix. TCRdb ran MiXCR on the 5' RACE reads and lists one entry per CDR3 protein. The repertoire holds around 1,000,000 distinct CDR3 sequences, with under 30% as singletons. This same sample was also part of a study on T cells of mothers and their children.

The sample consisted of blood. The receptor set was obtained from a girl aged 2-10 years in good health.

In its sample, this clonotype was seen a few times. J is TRBJ2-3 and V is TRBV24-1; the match to TRBD2 covers 8 bases. The germline CDR1 and CDR2 sequences are KGHDR and SFDVKD. The CDR3 spans 15 residues. The J segment lost 2 bases and the V segment lost 4 bases, leaving 4 bases of the junction unmatched. The CDR3 loop is CATSESGSFTDTQYF. In DNA form, the CDR3 reads TGTGCCACCAGTGAAAGCGGGAGTTTCACAGATACGCAGTATTTT.

This clonotype was recorded at least ten times. The genes are TRBV29-1 and TRBJ1-4; no firm D call. The CDR3 spans 14 residues. Trimming removed 0 bases at V and 6 bases at J, with 11 bases between. The germline V gene has CDR1 SQVTM and CDR2 ANQGSEA. CDR3 sequence: CSVEETSMDEKLFF. In DNA form, the CDR3 reads TGCAGCGTTGAAGAGACAAGTATGGATGAAAAACTGTTTTTT.

The chain is built from TRBV20-1 and TRBJ2-5; 8 bases line up with TRBD2. Near its end, the DNA agrees better with TRBJ2-1, so the J call may be wrong. The CDR3 totals 18 residues. Germline loops: CDR1 DFQATT, CDR2 SNEGSKA (reference sequence). The CDR3 bases are TGCAGTGCTGCCACCTTTTTCCGTTTGCGGGAGGCACACAATGAGCAGTTCTTC. It codes for CSAATFFRLREAHNEQFF.

The rearrangement uses TRBV20-1 and TRBJ2-4; D remains ambiguous. Trimming removed 7 bases at V and 11 bases at J, with 18 bases between. The CDR3 totals 12 residues. Germline V gives CDR1 DFQATT, CDR2 SNEGSKA (reference sequence). CDR3 protein: CSGQRAEPFQYF. The CDR3 region has the DNA TGCAGTGGCCAGCGAGCAGAACCCTTTCAGTACTTC.

V and J are TRBV27 and TRBJ1-2, with D perhaps matching TRBD1 (5 bases). Germline loops: CDR1 MNHEY, CDR2 SMNVEV (reference sequence). The CDR3 has 12 amino acids. V lost 3 bases and J 8 bases, leaving 10 bases between the germline ends. The CDR3 bases are TGTGCCAGCAGTTTTAAGGGGCAGGGCTACACCTTC. It encodes CASSFKGQGYTF.

This clonotype was picked up a small number of times. The chain carries TRBV4-3 and TRBJ2-7; 10 positions match TRBD1. The CDR3 runs 18 residues. V dropped 0 bases and J dropped 3; count of bases not matched to a gene: 11. The V gene's germline CDR1 is LGHNA and CDR2 YSLEER. The CDR3 DNA sequence: TGCGCCAGCAGCCAAGATAGGGACAGGGGAGAATGGGGCTACGAGCAGTACTTC. Protein sequence: CASSQDRDRGEWGYEQYF.

This chain joins TRBV4-1 and TRBJ2-7, with no clear D. Germline CDR1 is MGHRA and CDR2 is YSYEKL. This CDR3 is 14 amino acids long. Trimming stripped 0 bases from V and 9 bases from J, with 15 bases between. The CDR3 protein is CASSQDSLGFAQYF. CDR3 nucleotide sequence: TGCGCCAGCAGCCAAGACTCGTTGGGCTTCGCGCAGTACTTC.

This clonotype appeared a few times. V gene TRBV12-3 or TRBV12-4 combines with J gene TRBJ2-1; possibly TRBD2 for D (5 bases). The CDR3 length is 15 residues. Trimming shortened V by 8 bases and J by 10 bases, and 24 bases separated the two germline ends. CDR3: CASGYSDFLPIEQFF. In nucleotides, the CDR3 is TGTGCCAGCGGTTATTCGGACTTCCTGCCCATCGAGCAGTTCTTC.

The gene calls are TRBV7-2 and TRBJ1-4; the D gene is possibly TRBD1 (6 bases). Germline lookup yields CDR1 SGHTA and CDR2 FQGNSA. The CDR3 runs to 15 residues. The V gene lost 4 bases and the J gene lost 8 bases, with 17 bases spanning the gap. CDR3 coding DNA: TGTGCCAGCAGCTACACCGCCGGGACACAGGAAAAACTGTTTTTT. It is translated as CASSYTAGTQEKLFF. Together with reference TRBV7-2 and TRBJ1-4, the CDR3 gives the full variable domain: GAGVSQSPSNKVTEKGKDVELRCDPISGHTALYWYRQSLGQGLEFLIYFQGNSAPDKSGLPSDRFSAERTGGSVSTLTIQRTQQEDSAVYLCASSYTAGTQEKLFFGSGTQLSVL.

This clonotype was detected a few times. The chain recombines TRBV2 with TRBJ1-5; no clear D. The CDR3 is 11 amino acids. The V end lost 6 bases, the J end lost 9 bases, and 9 bases lay between the germline ends. Germline assignment: CDR1 SNHLY and CDR2 FYNNEI. The CDR3 nucleotides are TGTGCCAGCAGAGATGCCGGGCCCCAGCATTTT. Translated, it gives CASRDAGPQHF.

The chain uses TRBV11-2 and TRBJ2-5, with D unresolved. Judging by the DNA end, TRBJ2-1 fits better; the J call may be wrong. Looked up from germline, CDR1 is SGHAT and CDR2 is FQNNGV. There are 15 residues in the CDR3. The CDR3 spells CASSLHPPGPNEQFF. The CDR3 DNA is TGTGCCAGCAGCCTTCATCCCCCGGGTCCTAATGAGCAGTTCTTC.

The chain uses TRBV20-1 and TRBJ1-1, with 9 bases that match TRBD1. The CDR3 is made up of 15 amino acids. With 5 bases clipped from V and 5 bases from J, the junction kept 12 bases outside the gene matches. Germline V gene data show CDR1 as DFQATT and CDR2 as SNEGSKA (reference sequence). CDR3 sequence (DNA): TGCAGTGCTCCGGGAACAGGGGGCGCGGGGACTGAAGCTTTCTTT. Its protein is CSAPGTGGAGTEAFF.

A word on this clonotype: At one of its ends the junction is not consistent with the germline gene, which may arise from a read error. The chain recombines TRBV28 with TRBJ2-5; tentative D call: TRBD1 (6 bases). The germline CDR1 and CDR2 sequences are MDHEN and SYDVKM. This CDR3 region has 14 residues. Here the CDR3 reads CASRQTGFQETRYF. CDR3 nucleotides: TGTGCCAGCAGACAAACAGGGTTCCAAGAGACCCGGTACTTC.

The rearrangement links TRBV6-2 or TRBV6-3 to TRBJ2-5; 7 bases match TRBD1. The V gene's germline CDR1 is MNHEY and CDR2 SVGEGT. The J segment lost 5 bases and the V segment lost 6 bases, leaving 15 bases of the junction unmatched. The CDR3 length is 16 residues. The CDR3 bases are TGTGCCAGCAGCTATCTTCCAGGGGGAGTAGAGGAGACCCAGTACTTC. Amino acids: CASSYLPGGVEETQYF.

The rearrangement links TRBV7-2 to TRBJ2-7, with 9 bases aligning to TRBD1. V dropped 10 bases and J dropped 3; count of bases not matched to a gene: 10. The CDR3 length is 14 residues. CDR1 and CDR2 from the germline V gene are SGHTA and FQGNSA. The CDR3 is CATASRTGDYEQYF. The CDR3 coding sequence is TGTGCCACCGCTTCTCGGACAGGGGACTACGAGCAGTACTTC.

The chain is built from TRBV3-1 and TRBJ1-1; perhaps TRBD1 as D (6 bases). From germline, CDR1 is LGHDT and CDR2 YNNKEL (reference sequence). Trimming removed 4 bases at V and 1 base at J, with 13 bases between. The CDR3 runs to 15 residues. In DNA, the CDR3 is TGTGCCAGCAGCCGAAGCTTACAGGGGAACACTGAAGCTTTCTTT. Protein product: CASSRSLQGNTEAFF.

This clonotype has more than one count but fewer than ten. The chain recombines TRBV6-1 with TRBJ1-1; the D gene is possibly TRBD1 (5 bases). Germline V CDR1 and CDR2: MNHNS, SASEGT. The CDR3 is 15 residues long. With 0 bases removed from V and 5 bases from J, the gap between germline ends came to 13 bases. This CDR3 reads CASSEAGTYRTEAFF. The DNA of the CDR3 is TGTGCCAGCAGTGAAGCAGGGACCTATCGGACTGAAGCTTTCTTT.

This chain links TRBV7-6 with TRBJ2-1; 10 positions agree with TRBD2. The CDR3 spans 15 residues. Germline CDR1 and CDR2: SGHVS and FNYEAQ. V lost 5 bases and J lost 3; bases outside the gene matches: 4. The CDR3 sequence is CASSTGTSDYNEQFF. The CDR3 DNA reads as TGTGCCAGCAGCACCGGGACTAGCGACTACAATGAGCAGTTCTTC.

V usage is TRBV5-1 and J usage is TRBJ2-5; weak D call: TRBD2 (6 bases). The CDR3 is 16 residues long. V lost 4 bases to trimming and J lost 0 bases, with 16 bases between them. Germline loops: CDR1 SGHRS, CDR2 YFSETQ. DNA of the CDR3: TGCGCCAGCAGCCACGGGACTCTCATGTACCAAGAGACCCAGTACTTC. The encoded protein is CASSHGTLMYQETQYF.

The chain is built from TRBV29-1 and TRBJ1-2; D may be TRBD1 (5 bases). The V end lost 4 bases, the J end lost 8 bases, and 14 bases lay between the germline ends. The CDR3 contains 12 residues. Germline V gene sequence: CDR1 SQVTM, CDR2 ANQGSEA. The CDR3 loop is CSVGGFSGGYTF. As DNA, the CDR3 is TGCAGCGTTGGGGGCTTTTCGGGGGGCTACACCTTC.

The gene calls are TRBV12-3 or TRBV12-4 and TRBJ2-7; D is uncertain. The ends were cut back, 1 base at V and 2 bases at J, with 21 bases in the middle. There are 18 residues in the CDR3. The CDR3 loop reads CASSLVRRARPPTYEQYF. CDR3 DNA sequence: TGTGCCAGCAGTTTAGTCCGACGGGCGCGGCCGCCCACCTACGAGCAGTACTTC.

This clonotype was observed a few times. The chain combines TRBV7-2 with TRBJ2-5; 8 positions match TRBD2. Losses at the gene ends were 1 base for V and 4 bases for J; bases not matched to a gene: 8. Germline V gene data show CDR1 as SGHTA and CDR2 as FQGNSA. This CDR3 has 16 residues. This CDR3 is CASSLDGSGIGETQYF. DNA of the CDR3: TGTGCCAGCAGCTTAGATGGTAGCGGGATCGGAGAGACCCAGTACTTC.

V usage is TRBV9 and J usage is TRBJ2-1; 8 bases line up with TRBD1. This CDR3 has 15 amino acids. Germline V gives CDR1 SGDLS, CDR2 YYNGEE. Germline trimming cut 2 bases from V and 8 bases from J; bases unmatched to any gene: 9. The CDR3 loop reads CASSVGQGPRDEQFF. CDR3 sequence (DNA): TGTGCCAGCAGCGTTGGACAGGGCCCTAGGGATGAGCAGTTCTTC.